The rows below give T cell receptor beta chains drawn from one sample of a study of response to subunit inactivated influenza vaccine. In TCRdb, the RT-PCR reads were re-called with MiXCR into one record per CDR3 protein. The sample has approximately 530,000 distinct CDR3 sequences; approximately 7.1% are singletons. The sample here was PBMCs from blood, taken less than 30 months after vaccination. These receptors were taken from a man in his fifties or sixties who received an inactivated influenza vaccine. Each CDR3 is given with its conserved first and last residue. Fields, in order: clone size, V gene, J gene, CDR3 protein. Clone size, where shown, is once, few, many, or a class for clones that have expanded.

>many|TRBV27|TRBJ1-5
CASSFTGGFPQHF
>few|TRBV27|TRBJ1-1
CASSPGQGISLNTEAFF
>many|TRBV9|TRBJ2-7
CASSVGAGGYEQYF
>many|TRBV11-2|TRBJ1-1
CASSFNTLTEAFF
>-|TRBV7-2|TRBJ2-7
CASSLGPRDFEQYF
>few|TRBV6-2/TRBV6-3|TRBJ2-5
CASSYLGTAQETQYF
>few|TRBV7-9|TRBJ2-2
CASSLASGWDTGELFF
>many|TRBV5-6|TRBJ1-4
CASSLLAGGTNEKLFF
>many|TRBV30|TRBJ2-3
CAWSGPSGGWDTQYF
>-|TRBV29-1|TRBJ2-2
CSGNIAGELFF
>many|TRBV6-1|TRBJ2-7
CASSAYGYEQYF
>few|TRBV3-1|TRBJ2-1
CASSQNRGNYNEQFF
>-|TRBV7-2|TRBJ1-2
CASSFSTGAGHGYTF
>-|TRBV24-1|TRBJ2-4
CATSGGGPIQYF
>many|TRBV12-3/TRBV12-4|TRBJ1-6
CASLPGGNSPLHF
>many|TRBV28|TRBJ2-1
CASRGLAGESYNEQFF
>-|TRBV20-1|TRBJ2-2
CSARVTSGNTGELFF
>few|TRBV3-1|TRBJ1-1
CASKLGTLGEAFF
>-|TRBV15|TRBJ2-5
CATSRDRRIAKGTQYF
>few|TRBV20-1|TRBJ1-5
CSARRQGGNQPQHF
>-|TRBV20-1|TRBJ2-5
CSARQGLEETQYF
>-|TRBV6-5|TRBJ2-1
CASSSPRRISNNEQFF
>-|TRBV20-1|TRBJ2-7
CSAHSGTPSYEQYF
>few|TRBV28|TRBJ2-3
CASKGGQGLTDTQYF
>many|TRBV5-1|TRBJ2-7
CASSLIGGGLSYEQYF
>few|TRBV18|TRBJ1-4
CASSPTSTTNEKLFF
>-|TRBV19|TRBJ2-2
CAPLRTGELFF